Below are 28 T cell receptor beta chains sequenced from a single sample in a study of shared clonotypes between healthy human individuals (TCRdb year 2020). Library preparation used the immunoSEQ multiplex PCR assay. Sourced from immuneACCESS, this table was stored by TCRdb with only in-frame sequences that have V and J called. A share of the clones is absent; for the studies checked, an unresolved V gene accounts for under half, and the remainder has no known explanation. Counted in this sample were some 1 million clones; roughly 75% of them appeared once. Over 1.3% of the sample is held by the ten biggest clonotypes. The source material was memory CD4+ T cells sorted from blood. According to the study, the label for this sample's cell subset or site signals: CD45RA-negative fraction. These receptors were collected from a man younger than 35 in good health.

CDR3 DNA sequence: TGTGCCAGCTCATTCACGGAGATGGGACAGGGTGGCACTGAAGCTTTCTTT. As protein: CASSFTEMGQGGTEAFF. The chain carries TRBV18 and TRBJ1-1; 9 bases are shared with TRBD1. The J segment lost 4 bases and the V segment lost 5 bases, leaving 14 bases of the junction unmatched. The CDR3 sequence is 17 residues long. Germline assignment: CDR1 KGHSH and CDR2 LQKENI.

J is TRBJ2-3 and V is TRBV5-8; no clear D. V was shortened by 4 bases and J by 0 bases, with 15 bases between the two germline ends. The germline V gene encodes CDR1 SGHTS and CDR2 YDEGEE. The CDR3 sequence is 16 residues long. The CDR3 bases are TGTGCCAGCAGCGACCCGAATTGGGCTAGCACAGATACGCAGTATTTT. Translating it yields CASSDPNWASTDTQYF.

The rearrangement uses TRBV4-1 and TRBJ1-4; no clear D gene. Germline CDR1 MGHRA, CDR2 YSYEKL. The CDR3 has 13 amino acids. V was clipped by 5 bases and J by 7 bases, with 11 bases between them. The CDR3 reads CASSAIVGEKLFF. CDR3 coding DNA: TGCGCCAGCAGCGCGATTGTAGGTGAAAAACTGTTTTTT.

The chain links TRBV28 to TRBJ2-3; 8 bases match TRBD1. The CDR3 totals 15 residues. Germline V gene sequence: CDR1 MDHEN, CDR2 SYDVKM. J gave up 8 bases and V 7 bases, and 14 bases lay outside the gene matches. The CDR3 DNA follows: TGTGCCAGCATCCAGGGGGCAGGGAAGTCAGGTACGCAGTATTTT. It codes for CASIQGAGKSGTQYF.

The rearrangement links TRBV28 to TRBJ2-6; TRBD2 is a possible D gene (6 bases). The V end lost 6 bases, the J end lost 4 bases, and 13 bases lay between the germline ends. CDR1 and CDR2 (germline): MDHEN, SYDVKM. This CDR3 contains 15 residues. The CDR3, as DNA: TGTGCCAGCAGCTGGAGGGGCCTCGGGGCCAACGTCCTGACTTTC. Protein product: CASSWRGLGANVLTF.

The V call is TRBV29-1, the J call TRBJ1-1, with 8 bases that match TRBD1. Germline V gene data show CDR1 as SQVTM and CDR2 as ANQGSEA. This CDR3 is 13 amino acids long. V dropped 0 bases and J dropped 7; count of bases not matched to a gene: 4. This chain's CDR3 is CSVEENRGGEAFF. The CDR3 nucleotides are TGCAGCGTTGAAGAAAACAGGGGGGGTGAAGCTTTCTTT.

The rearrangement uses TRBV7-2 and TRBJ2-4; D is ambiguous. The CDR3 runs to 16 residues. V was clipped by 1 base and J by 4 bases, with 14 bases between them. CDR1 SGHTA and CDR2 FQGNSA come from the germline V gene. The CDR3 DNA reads TGTGCCAGCAGCTTAGATGGACCGGGCTCAAAAAACATTCAGTACTTC. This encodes CASSLDGPGSKNIQYF.

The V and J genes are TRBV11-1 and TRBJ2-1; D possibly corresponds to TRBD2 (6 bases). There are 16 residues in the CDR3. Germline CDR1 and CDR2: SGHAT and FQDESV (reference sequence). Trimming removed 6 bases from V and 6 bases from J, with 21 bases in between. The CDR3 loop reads CASSFPTGQGGNEQFF. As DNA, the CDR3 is TGTGCCAGCAGTTTCCCGACCGGGCAGGGAGGCAATGAGCAGTTCTTC.

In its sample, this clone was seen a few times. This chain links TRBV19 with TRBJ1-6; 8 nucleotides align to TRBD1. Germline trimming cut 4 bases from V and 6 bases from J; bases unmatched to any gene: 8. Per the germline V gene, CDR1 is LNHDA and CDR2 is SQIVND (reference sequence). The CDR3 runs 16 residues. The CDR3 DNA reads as TGTGCCAGTAGTACAGACAGGGGCGCTGGTAATTCACCCCTCCACTTT. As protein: CASSTDRGAGNSPLHF.

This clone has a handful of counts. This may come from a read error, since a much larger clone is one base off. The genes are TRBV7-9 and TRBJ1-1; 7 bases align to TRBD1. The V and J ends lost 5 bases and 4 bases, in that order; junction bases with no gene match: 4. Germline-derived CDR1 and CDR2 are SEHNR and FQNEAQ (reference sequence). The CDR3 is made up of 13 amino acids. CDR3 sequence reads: CASSQSGGTEAFF. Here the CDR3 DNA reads TGTGCCAGCAGCCAATCAGGGGGCACTGAAGCTTTCTTT.

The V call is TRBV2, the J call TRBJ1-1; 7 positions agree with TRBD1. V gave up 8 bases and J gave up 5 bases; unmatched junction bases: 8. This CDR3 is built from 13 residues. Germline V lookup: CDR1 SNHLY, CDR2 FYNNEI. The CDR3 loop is CASEGGGQTEAFF. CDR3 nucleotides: TGTGCCAGCGAAGGGGGCGGGCAGACTGAAGCTTTCTTT.

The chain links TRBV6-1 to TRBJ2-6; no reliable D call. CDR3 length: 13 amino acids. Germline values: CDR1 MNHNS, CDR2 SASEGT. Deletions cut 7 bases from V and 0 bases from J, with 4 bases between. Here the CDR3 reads CASMGSGANVLTF. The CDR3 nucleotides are TGTGCCAGCATGGGCTCTGGGGCCAACGTCCTGACTTTC.

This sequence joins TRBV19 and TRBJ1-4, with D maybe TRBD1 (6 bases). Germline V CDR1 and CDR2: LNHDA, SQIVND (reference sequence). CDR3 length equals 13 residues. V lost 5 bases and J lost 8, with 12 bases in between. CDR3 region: CASSDRQDEKLFF. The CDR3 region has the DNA TGTGCCAGTAGTGATCGACAGGACGAAAAACTGTTTTTT.

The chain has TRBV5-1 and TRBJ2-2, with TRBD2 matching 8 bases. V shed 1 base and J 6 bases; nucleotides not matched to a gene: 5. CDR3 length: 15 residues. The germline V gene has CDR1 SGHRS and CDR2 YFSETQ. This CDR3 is CASSLSLAGAGELFF. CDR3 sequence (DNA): TGCGCCAGCAGCTTGTCGCTAGCGGGTGCCGGGGAGCTGTTTTTT.

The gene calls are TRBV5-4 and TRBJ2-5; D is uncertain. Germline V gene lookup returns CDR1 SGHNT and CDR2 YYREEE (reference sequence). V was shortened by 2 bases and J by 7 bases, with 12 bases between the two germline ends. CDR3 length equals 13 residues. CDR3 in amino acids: CASSFHHMGTQYF. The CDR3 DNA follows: TGTGCCAGCAGCTTCCACCACATGGGGACCCAGTACTTC.

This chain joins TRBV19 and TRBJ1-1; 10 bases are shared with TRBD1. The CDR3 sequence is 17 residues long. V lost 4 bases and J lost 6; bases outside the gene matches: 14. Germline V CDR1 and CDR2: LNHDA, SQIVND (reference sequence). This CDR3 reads CASSKVPSGQGKAEAFF. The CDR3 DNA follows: TGTGCCAGTAGTAAGGTGCCTTCGGGACAGGGGAAAGCTGAAGCTTTCTTT.

CDR3 nucleotide sequence: TGTGCCAGCAGCTGGGGGGGCCCTGAGGGCTACACCTTC. Amino acid sequence: CASSWGGPEGYTF. This sequence joins TRBV2 and TRBJ1-2, with D possibly TRBD1 on 6 matching bases. Germline V gene data show CDR1 as SNHLY and CDR2 as FYNNEI. The CDR3 has 13 amino acids. V was clipped by 6 bases and J by 8 bases, with 16 bases between them.

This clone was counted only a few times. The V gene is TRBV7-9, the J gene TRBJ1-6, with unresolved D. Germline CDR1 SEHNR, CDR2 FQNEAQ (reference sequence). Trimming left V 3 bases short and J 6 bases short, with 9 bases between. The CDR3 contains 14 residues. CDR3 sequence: CASSLVGFNSPLHF. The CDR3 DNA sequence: TGTGCCAGCAGCTTGGTAGGGTTTAATTCACCCCTCCACTTT.

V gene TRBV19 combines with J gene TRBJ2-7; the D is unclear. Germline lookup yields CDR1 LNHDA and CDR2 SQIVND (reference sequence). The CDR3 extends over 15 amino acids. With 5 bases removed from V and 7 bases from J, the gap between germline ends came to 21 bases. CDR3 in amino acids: CASSWRTTEPREQYF. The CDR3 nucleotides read TGTGCCAGTAGTTGGCGCACGACCGAACCTAGAGAGCAGTACTTC.

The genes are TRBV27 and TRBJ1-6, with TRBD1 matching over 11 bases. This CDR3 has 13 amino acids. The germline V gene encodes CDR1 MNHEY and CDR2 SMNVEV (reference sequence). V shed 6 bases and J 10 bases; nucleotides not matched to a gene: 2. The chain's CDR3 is CASSRDRGSPLHF. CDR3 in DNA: TGTGCCAGCAGCCGGGACAGGGGGTCACCCCTCCACTTT.

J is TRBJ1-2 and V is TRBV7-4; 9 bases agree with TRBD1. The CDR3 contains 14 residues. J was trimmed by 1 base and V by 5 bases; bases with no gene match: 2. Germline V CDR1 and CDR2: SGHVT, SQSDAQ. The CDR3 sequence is CASSPDRGNYGYTF. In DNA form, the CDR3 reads TGTGCCAGCAGCCCGGACAGGGGTAACTATGGCTACACCTTC.

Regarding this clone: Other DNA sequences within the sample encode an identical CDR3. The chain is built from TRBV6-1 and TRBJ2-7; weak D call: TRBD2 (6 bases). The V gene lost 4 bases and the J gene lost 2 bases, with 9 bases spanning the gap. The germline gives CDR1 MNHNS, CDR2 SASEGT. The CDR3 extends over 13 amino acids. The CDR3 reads CASSGGLAYEQYF. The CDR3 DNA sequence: TGTGCCAGCAGTGGGGGACTGGCCTACGAGCAGTACTTC.

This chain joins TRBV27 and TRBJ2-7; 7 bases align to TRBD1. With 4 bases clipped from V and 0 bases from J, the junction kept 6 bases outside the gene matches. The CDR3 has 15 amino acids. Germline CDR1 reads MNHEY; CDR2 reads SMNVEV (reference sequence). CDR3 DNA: TGTGCCAGCAGTTACAGGGGCGCGAGCTCCTACGAGCAGTACTTC. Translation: CASSYRGASSYEQYF.

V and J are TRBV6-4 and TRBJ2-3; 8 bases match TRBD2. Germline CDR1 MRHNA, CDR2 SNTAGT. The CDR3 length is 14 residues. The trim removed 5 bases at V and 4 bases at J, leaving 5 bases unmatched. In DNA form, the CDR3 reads TGTGCCAGCAGTTACAGAGCGGGGGCAGATACGCAGTATTTT. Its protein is CASSYRAGADTQYF.

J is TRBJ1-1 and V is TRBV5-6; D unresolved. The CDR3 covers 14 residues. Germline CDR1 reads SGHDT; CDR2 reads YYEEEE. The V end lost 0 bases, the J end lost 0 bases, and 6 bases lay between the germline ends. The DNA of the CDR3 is TGTGCCAGCAGCTTGGGTTTTGTGAACACTGAAGCTTTCTTT. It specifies CASSLGFVNTEAFF.

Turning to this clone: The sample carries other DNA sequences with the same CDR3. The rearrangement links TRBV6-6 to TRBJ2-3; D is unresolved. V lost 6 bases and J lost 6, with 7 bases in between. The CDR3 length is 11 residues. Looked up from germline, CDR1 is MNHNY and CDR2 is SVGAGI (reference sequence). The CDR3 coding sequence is TGTGCCAGCAGCCCGCGGGATACGCAGTATTTT. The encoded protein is CASSPRDTQYF.

The CDR3: CASSFASYDQQFF. CDR3 in DNA: TGTGCCAGCAGTTTCGCTAGCTACGATCAGCAGTTCTTC. V and J are TRBV28 and TRBJ2-1, with D maybe TRBD2 (5 bases). Trimming took off 3 bases at V and 11 bases at J, with 14 bases between the two ends. The germline V gene encodes CDR1 MDHEN and CDR2 SYDVKM. The CDR3 length is 13 residues. Variable domain in full (rest from reference TRBV28 and TRBJ2-1): DVKVTQSSRYLVKRTGEKVFLECVQDMDHENMFWYRQDPGLGLRLIYFSYDVKMKEKGDIPEGYSVSREKKERFSLILESASTNQTSMYLCASSFASYDQQFFGPGTRLTVL.

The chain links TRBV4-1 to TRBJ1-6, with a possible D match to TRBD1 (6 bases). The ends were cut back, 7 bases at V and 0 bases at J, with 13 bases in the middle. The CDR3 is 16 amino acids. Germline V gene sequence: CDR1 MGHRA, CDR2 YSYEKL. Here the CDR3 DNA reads TGCGCCAGCAACCGGGACACGAGCTCCTATAATTCACCCCTCCACTTT. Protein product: CASNRDTSSYNSPLHF.